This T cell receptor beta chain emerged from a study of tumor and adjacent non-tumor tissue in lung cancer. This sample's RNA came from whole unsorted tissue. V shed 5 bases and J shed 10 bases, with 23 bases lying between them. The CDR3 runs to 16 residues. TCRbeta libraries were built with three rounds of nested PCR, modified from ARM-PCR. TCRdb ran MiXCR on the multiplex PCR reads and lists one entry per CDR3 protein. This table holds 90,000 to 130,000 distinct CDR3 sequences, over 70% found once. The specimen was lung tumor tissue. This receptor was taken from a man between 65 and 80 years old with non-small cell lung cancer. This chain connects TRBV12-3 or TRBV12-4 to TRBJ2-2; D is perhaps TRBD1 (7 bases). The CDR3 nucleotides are TGTGCCAGCAGTCTCGCAGGGGGGCAAAACATCGAGGAGCTGTTTTTT. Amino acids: CASSLAGGQNIEELFF.